The T cell receptor beta chain described here comes from a study of prognosis after radiotherapy for stage I lung cancer (dated by TCRdb to the early 2020s). Regarding the complete study: Approximately 19 stage I NSCLC patients were enrolled in Nanjing, China, between early 2018 and 2019. Newly diagnosed primary stage I lung tumors occurred in approximately 15 patients, and oligometastatic NSCLC after surgical resection of the primary tumor occurred in roughly five. The cohort was made up of about 13 men and about 6 women, with a median age of approximately 74 years and an age range of about 53 to 85 years. Every patient was regarded as medically inoperable, because of comorbidities in over ten cases and refusal of surgery in 7 cases. After SBRT, distant metastases developed in about 20% of the 19 patients at a median of 7 months, while the remaining 15 patients had no significant progression. Peripheral blood TCR beta repertoires were profiled in stage I NSCLC patients before and after stereotactic body radiotherapy, and the study then linked these repertoires to distant failure. Using image-guided IMRT or VMAT, SBRT was delivered in 3 to 5 fractions at a biologically effective dose of at least 100 Gy. The study sequenced about 38 blood samples from some 20 patients, one before and one after SBRT per patient. Approximately 13 patients had adenocarcinoma and roughly 7 had squamous cell carcinoma as the tumor histology. In every patient, SBRT was given without any concurrent therapy.

No patient had a history of other malignancies or prior chemotherapy or radiotherapy, and all had node-negative disease on CT and PET/CT. At each of two time points, roughly 6.5 milliliters of peripheral venous blood were collected in EDTA tubes. PBMCs were isolated by Ficoll-Paque Plus density-gradient centrifugation. Right after collection, samples were placed at -80 degrees C and kept there until analysis. CDR1 MNHNS and CDR2 SASEGT are derived from the germline V gene. Including cysteine and phenylalanine, the CDR3 has 13 amino acids. Only CDR3 DNA remains: 39 bases, in frame from the first base. At least ten counts were recorded for this clonotype. The antigen it binds to is not known. The junction departs from germline at one end; a sequencing error may be responsible. Here is what the overall study found, with its caveats: All reported P values were unadjusted for multiple comparisons. No determination of tumor specificity was made for expanded TCR clones. The small cohort and short follow-up limited the study, so independent validation of the findings is needed. Differences in TRBV and TRBJ usage frequencies by metastasis status were reportedly observed in two V genes at baseline and in about 10 V and two J genes after SBRT. After SBRT, the count of unique TCR clones dropped from a median of about 10,000 beforehand to approximately 7,100 afterward (Wilcoxon paired P=0.011). Post-SBRT Shannon entropy and its change from baseline were lower in patients who developed distant metastases; baseline Shannon entropy was not associated with metastases.

The TCR beta CDR3 region was amplified from genomic DNA by two rounds of multiplex PCR. In the first round of PCR, primers specific to each TRBV and TRBJ gene were used, and the primer sequences are filed in Chinese patent CN105087789A. Universal primers were used in the second round of PCR. The Roche High Pure PCR Template Preparation Kit was used to extract genomic DNA from the frozen PBMCs. Paired-end sequencing with 151 bp reads was performed on the libraries using an Illumina HiSeq 3000. Concerning the study's data processing: Raw reads lacking the multiplex PCR primer sequences were removed with CutAdapt. High-quality paired reads were merged into contigs with PEAR. By aligning each contig to reference sequences, MiXCR assigned the TRB V, D and J gene segments to that contig. CDR3 sequences were clustered by base quality and sequence similarity to remove sequencing errors. Diversity was calculated as Shannon entropy divided by the natural log of the number of productive TCR sequences. One minus Shannon entropy divided by the natural log of the number of unique clonotypes was used as the definition of clonality. Using the Youden index from ROC curves, the researchers picked the repertoire-metric cut-offs for progression-free survival, and all analyses were carried out in R 3.5.3. TCRdb ran its own pipeline on the public reads, namely fastp trimming at Q25 and MiXCR clone calling, and kept in-frame beta chains. Each entry merges the rows of one CDR3 protein and shows their most common DNA and genes. The V and J calls here are based on TCRdb, not the publication. Across this sample there are 45,000 to 70,000 distinct CDR3 sequences, with 26% seen only once. 7.5% of the sample lies in the top ten.

The chain joins TRBV6-1 to TRBJ1-2; 7 bases in the middle match TRBD1. The TCR originated in a donor over 45 with non-small cell lung cancer. The sample in question was PBMCs, obtained before or after stereotactic body radiation therapy (not recorded which). CDR3 sequence: CASSGTANNGYTF. At the DNA level, the sequence is TGTGCCAGCAGCGGGACAGCTAACAATGGCTACACCTTC.